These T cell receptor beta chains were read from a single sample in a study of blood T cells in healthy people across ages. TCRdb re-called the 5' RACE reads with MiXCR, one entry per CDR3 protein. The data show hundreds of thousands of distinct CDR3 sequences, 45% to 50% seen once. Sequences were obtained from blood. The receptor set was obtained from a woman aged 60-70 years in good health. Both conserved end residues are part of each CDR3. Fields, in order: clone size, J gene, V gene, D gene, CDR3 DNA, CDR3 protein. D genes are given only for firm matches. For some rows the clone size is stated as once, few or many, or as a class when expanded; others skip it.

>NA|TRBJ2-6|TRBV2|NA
TGTGCCGGCAGTGAACTAAGCTCTGGGGCCAACGTCCTGACTTTC
CAGSELSSGANVLTF
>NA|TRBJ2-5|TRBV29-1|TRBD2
TGCAGCGCTTTCGGGAGGGGGTTTGTCGGTGAGCAGTACTTC
CSAFGRGFVGEQYF
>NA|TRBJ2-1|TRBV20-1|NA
TGCAACGTTCCGGGACAAACCTACAATGAGCAGTTCTTC
CNVPGQTYNEQFF
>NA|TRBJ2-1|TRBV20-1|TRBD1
TGCAGTGCCGATGGACAGGGCAGGTCCTACAATGAGCAGTTCTTC
CSADGQGRSYNEQFF
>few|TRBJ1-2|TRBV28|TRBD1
TGTGCCAGCAGTTCCCACGGACAGGGTGAATATGGCTACACCTTC
CASSSHGQGEYGYTF
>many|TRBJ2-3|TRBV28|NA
TGTGCCAGCATAGGAAACGGCGGCATAGGCACAGATACGCAGTATTTT
CASIGNGGIGTDTQYF
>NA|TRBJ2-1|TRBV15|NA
TGTGCCACCAGCAGAGACCAGACTGCCTCCTACAATGAGCAGTTCTTC
CATSRDQTASYNEQFF
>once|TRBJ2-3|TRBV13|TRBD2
TGTGCCAGCAACTTGCGGGAGGGGAGGGCCACAGATACGCAGTATTTT
CASNLREGRATDTQYF
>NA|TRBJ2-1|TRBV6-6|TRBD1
TGTGCCAGCAGTTCCATGCGTGCCCAGGGGGTGAATGAGCAGTTCTTC
CASSSMRAQGVNEQFF
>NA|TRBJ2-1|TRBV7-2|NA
TGTGCCAGCAGCTTCCTCTCCCAGGGCAATGAGCAGTTCTTC
CASSFLSQGNEQFF
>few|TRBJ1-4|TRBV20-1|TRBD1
TGCAGTGCTGTTCCTCACAGGGGGTTGAATGAAAAACTGTTTTTT
CSAVPHRGLNEKLFF
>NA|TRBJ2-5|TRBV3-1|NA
TGTGCCAGCAGAAGCAGGGTGGAGACCCAGTACTTC
CASRSRVETQYF
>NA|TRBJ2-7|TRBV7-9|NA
TGTGCCAGCAGCGCAAGCGGAAACTCCTACGAGCAGTACTTC
CASSASGNSYEQYF
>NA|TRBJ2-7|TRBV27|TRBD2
TGTGCCAGCAGTTCGTGGACTAGCGGGAAATACAATGAGCAGTACTTC
CASSSWTSGKYNEQYF
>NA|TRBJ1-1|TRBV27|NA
TGTGCCAGCAGTTTATCAGGGGTCGGGACTGAAGCTTTCTTT
CASSLSGVGTEAFF
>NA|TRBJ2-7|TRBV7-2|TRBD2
TGTGCCAGCAGCTCGATACAGGACCATGGGGCTAGCGGGAGTGAAGAGCAGTACTTC
CASSSIQDHGASGSEEQYF